What follows are 25 T cell receptor beta chains derived from one specimen sequenced in a study of blood T cell repertoires in COVID-19. Data came from immunoSEQ multiplex PCR; TCRdb stores just in-frame clones and leaves some out. The sample includes about 220,000 clones, about four fifths seen only once; the top ten take approximately 1.3%. Sequencing was performed on PBMCs or T cells enriched from blood (not recorded which). Source of these receptors: a woman aged 40-49 years with acute COVID-19.

The chain recombines TRBV27 with TRBJ2-1, with D unresolved. This CDR3 has 14 amino acids. The germline V and J ends were trimmed by 4 bases and 3 bases, with 10 bases remaining between them. The germline V gene has CDR1 MNHEY and CDR2 SMNVEV (reference sequence). The CDR3 sequence is CASSSQAIYNEQFF. CDR3 bases: TGTGCCAGCAGTTCCCAGGCGATCTACAATGAGCAGTTCTTC.

The rearrangement links TRBV30 to TRBJ2-5; D unclear. CDR1 and CDR2 (germline): GTSNPN, SVGIG (reference sequence). V dropped 1 base and J dropped 4 bases, with 16 bases sitting between them. The CDR3 spans 15 residues. CDR3 protein: CAWSAGSRMRETQYF. CDR3 sequence (DNA): TGTGCCTGGAGTGCCGGGTCTAGAATGCGAGAGACCCAGTACTTC.

This chain connects TRBV3-1 (or the pseudogene TRBV3-2) to TRBJ1-6; a weak D match, TRBD1 (6 bases). Germline V gene sequence: CDR1 LGHDT, CDR2 YNNKEL (reference sequence). V lost 4 bases to trimming and J lost 6 bases, with 10 bases between them. The CDR3 has 14 amino acids. CDR3 in amino acids: CASSRVDSNSPLHF. The DNA of the CDR3 is TGTGCCAGCAGCCGGGTGGACAGTAATTCACCCCTCCACTTT.

The count of this clone is one. The rearrangement joins TRBV5-8 to TRBJ1-3, with D tentatively TRBD1 (6 bases). In germline, CDR1 is SGHTS, CDR2 YDEGEE. Trimming pared 4 bases from V and 2 bases from J, leaving 19 bases between. The CDR3 is made up of 17 amino acids. The CDR3 sequence: CASSKLGRGMAGNTIYF. DNA of the CDR3: TGTGCCAGCAGCAAGCTCGGCAGGGGAATGGCTGGAAACACCATATATTTT.

The chain employs TRBV9 and TRBJ2-2; D gene uncertain. The CDR3 extends over 14 amino acids. Trimming pared 0 bases from V and 6 bases from J, leaving 9 bases between. CDR1 is SGDLS and CDR2 is YYNGEE in the germline V gene. This chain's CDR3 is CASSVVSVSGELFF. As DNA, the CDR3 is TGTGCCAGCAGCGTAGTGTCAGTCTCCGGGGAGCTGTTTTTT.

This clone was seen only once. The rearrangement links TRBV5-1 to TRBJ2-7; possible D gene TRBD1, 5 bases. The V end lost 0 bases, the J end lost 3 bases, and 13 bases lay between the germline ends. The CDR3 is made up of 15 amino acids. Germline V CDR1 and CDR2: SGHRS, YFSETQ. The CDR3: CASSLGQGLFYEQYF. The CDR3 nucleotides are TGCGCCAGCAGCTTGGGGCAGGGTTTATTCTACGAGCAGTACTTC.

The genes are TRBV6-5 and TRBJ1-1, with D possibly matching TRBD1 (6 bases). This CDR3 comprises 13 residues. Germline V lookup: CDR1 MNHEY, CDR2 SVGAGI. V was clipped by 7 bases and J by 1 base, with 10 bases between them. The CDR3 reads CASTQGQNTEAFF. Written as DNA, the CDR3 is TGTGCCAGCACACAGGGTCAGAACACTGAAGCTTTCTTT.

The chain combines TRBV3-1 (or the pseudogene TRBV3-2) with TRBJ1-1, with D possibly TRBD1 on 6 matching bases. The CDR3 spans 13 residues. From germline, CDR1 is LGHDT and CDR2 YNNKEL (reference sequence). V was shortened by 4 bases and J by 5 bases, with 11 bases between the two germline ends. DNA of the CDR3: TGTGCCAGCAGCCTCGACAGGAGGACTGAAGCTTTCTTT. As protein: CASSLDRRTEAFF.

V and J are TRBV4-1 and TRBJ1-1; a possible D gene is TRBD1 (6 bases). The CDR3 spans 12 residues. V lost 5 bases, J lost 6 bases, and 10 bases lay in between. Per the germline V gene, CDR1 is MGHRA and CDR2 is YSYEKL. CDR3 residues: CASSATGAEAFF. The CDR3 DNA follows: TGCGCCAGCAGCGCGACAGGCGCTGAAGCTTTCTTT.

This chain connects TRBV4-2 to TRBJ2-5, with D unclear. Germline CDR1 LGHNA, CDR2 YNFKEQ. This CDR3 has 14 residues. V was cut by 0 bases and J by 5 bases, with 10 bases left in between. CDR3 DNA sequence: TGTGCCAGCAGCCAAGACTTCAAACAGGAGACCCAGTACTTC. It encodes CASSQDFKQETQYF.

The rearrangement joins TRBV18 to TRBJ2-1; D possibly corresponds to TRBD1 (5 bases). This CDR3 has 16 amino acids. CDR1 is KGHSH, CDR2 LQKENI, per germline. Deletions cut 3 bases from V and 0 bases from J, with 12 bases between. The DNA for the CDR3 is TGTGCCAGCTCACCGACAGACATTAGCTCCTACAATGAGCAGTTCTTC. It yields the protein CASSPTDISSYNEQFF.

The rearrangement uses TRBV5-4 and TRBJ2-1, with D unclear. The CDR3 runs 14 residues. Trimming cost V 3 bases and J 3 bases, with 10 bases left between them. Germline loops: CDR1 SGHNT, CDR2 YYREEE (reference sequence). CDR3 protein: CASSSSIDYNEQFF. The CDR3 region has the DNA TGTGCCAGCAGCTCGTCTATTGACTACAATGAGCAGTTCTTC. The full variable domain, rest sourced from reference TRBV5-4 and TRBJ2-1, is ETGVTQSPTHLIKTRGQQVTLRCSSQSGHNTVSWYQQALGQGPQFIFQYYREEENGRGNFPPRFSGLQFPNYSSELNVNALELDDSALYLCASSSSIDYNEQFFGPGTRLTVL.

V gene TRBV21-1 combines with J gene TRBJ2-3; the D segment call TRBD2 is taken from the table without a DNA check. TRBV21-1 is reported as a pseudogene. This CDR3 contains 19 residues. In DNA form, the CDR3 reads TGTGCCAGCAGCGAGGGGACTAGCGGGAGAGGGTCTAGCACAGATACGCAGTATTTT. It codes for CASSEGTSGRGSSTDTQYF.

The gene calls are TRBV2 and TRBJ1-2; the match to TRBD1 covers 10 bases. CDR1 and CDR2 (germline): SNHLY, FYNNEI. The CDR3 is 14 residues long. V was clipped by 5 bases and J by 4 bases; unmatched bases: 4. CDR3 loop: CASSSGQGVYGYTF. The DNA of the CDR3 is TGTGCCAGCAGTTCCGGACAGGGGGTCTATGGCTACACCTTC. The variable domain in full, completed from reference TRBV2 and TRBJ1-2, reads EPEVTQTPSHQVTQMGQEVILRCVPISNHLYFYWYRQILGQKVEFLVSFYNNEISEKSEIFDDQFSVERPDGSNFTLKIRSTKLEDSAMYFCASSSGQGVYGYTFGSGTRLTVV.

This sequence joins TRBV9 and TRBJ2-7; 9 bases agree with TRBD1. CDR1 and CDR2 (germline): SGDLS, YYNGEE. The CDR3 runs to 15 residues. With 4 bases clipped from V and 3 bases from J, the junction kept 8 bases outside the gene matches. For the CDR3, the DNA is TGTGCCAGCAGCCCGAGACAGGGGGAAAGCTACGAGCAGTACTTC. Its protein is CASSPRQGESYEQYF. The full variable domain, completed using reference TRBV9 and TRBJ2-7, is DSGVTQTPKHLITATGQRVTLRCSPRSGDLSVYWYQQSLDQGLQFLIQYYNGEERAKGNILERFSAQQFPDLHSELNLSSLELGDSALYFCASSPRQGESYEQYFGPGTRLTVT.

The chain employs TRBV19 and TRBJ1-5, with TRBD1 matching 8 bases. The CDR3 contains 15 residues. V trimming: 4 bases; J trimming: 2 bases; junction bases outside the gene matches: 4. CDR1 is LNHDA, CDR2 SQIVND, per germline (reference sequence). Here the CDR3 reads CASSKDRAGNQPQHF. CDR3 coding DNA: TGTGCCAGTAGTAAGGACAGGGCGGGCAATCAGCCCCAGCATTTT.

The gene calls are TRBV10-1 and TRBJ2-6; the match to TRBD1 covers 10 bases. V was pared by 7 bases and J by 0 bases, with 6 bases of the junction left unmatched. Germline V gene sequence: CDR1 WNHNN, CDR2 SYGVQD (reference sequence). This CDR3 has 17 amino acids. CDR3 in DNA: TGCGCCAGCACCGGACAGGGGGTTTTCTCTGGGGCCAACGTCCTGACTTTC. It codes for CASTGQGVFSGANVLTF.

This clone was recorded once. The chain combines TRBV11-2 with TRBJ1-5; no clear D gene. There are 15 residues in the CDR3. Looked up from germline, CDR1 is SGHAT and CDR2 is FQNNGV. V gave up 5 bases and J gave up 8 bases, with 19 bases separating them. In nucleotides, the CDR3 is TGTGCCAGCAGCCGAACAGTAAACCCCTTGGAGCCCCAGCATTTT. Translation: CASSRTVNPLEPQHF.

V usage is TRBV28 and J usage is TRBJ2-2, with D possibly matching TRBD2 (6 bases). Germline CDR1 is MDHEN and CDR2 is SYDVKM. The CDR3 runs to 17 residues. The V end was cut by 0 bases, the J end by 2 bases, with 13 bases between. The CDR3 spells CASSLWGVRDNTGELFF. In DNA form, the CDR3 reads TGTGCCAGCAGTTTATGGGGGGTGCGGGACAACACCGGGGAGCTGTTTTTT.

The chain joins TRBV5-1 to TRBJ2-3; the D gene is possibly TRBD1 (5 bases). CDR1 is SGHRS, CDR2 YFSETQ, per germline. V lost 0 bases, J lost 4 bases, and 12 bases lay in between. The CDR3 runs 15 residues. In DNA, the CDR3 is TGCGCCAGCAGCTTGGTTGGTACAGGTGCAGATACGCAGTATTTT. It yields the protein CASSLVGTGADTQYF.

The V call is TRBV11-2, the J call TRBJ1-2; TRBD1 aligns across 9 bases. V lost 6 bases, J lost 8 bases, and 7 bases stayed unmatched. In germline, CDR1 is SGHAT, CDR2 FQNNGV. The CDR3 length is 13 residues. CDR3 in amino acids: CASRHGTGRGYTF. The DNA for the CDR3 is TGTGCCAGCAGACACGGGACAGGGCGAGGCTACACCTTC.

Of note for this clone: Other DNA sequences from this sample encode an identical CDR3 as well. The rearrangement uses TRBV29-1 and TRBJ1-5; tentative D call: TRBD1 (6 bases). CDR3 length equals 14 residues. Germline CDR1 SQVTM, CDR2 ANQGSEA. Trimming shortened V by 4 bases and J by 0 bases, and 10 bases separated the two germline ends. The CDR3: CSVAQGDSNQPQHF. The CDR3 DNA is TGCAGCGTTGCACAGGGAGATAGCAATCAGCCCCAGCATTTT.

V and J are TRBV14 and TRBJ2-3, with D possibly being TRBD2 (7 bases). The V gene's germline CDR1 is SGHDN and CDR2 FVKESK. V lost 4 bases and J lost 6, with 14 bases in between. This CDR3 has 14 amino acids. The CDR3 loop is CASSPWGGRDTQYF. In DNA form, the CDR3 reads TGTGCCAGCAGCCCCTGGGGGGGCAGGGATACGCAGTATTTT. Complete variable domain (other parts from reference TRBV14 and TRBJ2-3): EAGVTQFPSHSVIEKGQTVTLRCDPISGHDNLYWYRRVMGKEIKFLLHFVKESKQDESGMPNNRFLAERTGGTYSTLKVQPAELEDSGVYFCASSPWGGRDTQYFGPGTRLTVL.

The genes are TRBV25-1 and TRBJ1-5; D possibly corresponds to TRBD1 (6 bases). This CDR3 has 15 amino acids. Trimming took 6 bases from V and 5 from J, leaving 17 bases between them. Germline V gene sequence: CDR1 MGHDK, CDR2 SYGVNS. CDR3 sequence reads: CASRGADSPHQPQHF. CDR3 nucleotides: TGTGCCAGCAGGGGGGCCGACAGCCCCCATCAGCCCCAGCATTTT.

The V call is TRBV5-4, the J call TRBJ2-7; TRBD2 matches 8 bases. The V gene's germline CDR1 is SGHNT and CDR2 YYREEE (reference sequence). The J segment lost 2 bases and the V segment lost 4 bases, leaving 5 bases of the junction unmatched. This CDR3 comprises 14 residues. The CDR3 reads CASSTGGAPYEQYF. For the CDR3, the DNA is TGTGCCAGCAGCACCGGGGGGGCACCCTACGAGCAGTACTTC.